A single TCR beta chain is shown here with its context. This sample is drawn from a study of blood T cell repertoires in COVID-19. Background on the study: Donors in the United States, Italy and Spain gave samples during acute or convalescent COVID-19. T cells, B-cell-depleted T cells, or PBMCs provided the cDNA or gDNA that served as material.

Source study methods: Using reference gene primer amplification, nucleated cell counts were estimated. Repertoires were generated with immunoSEQ multiplex PCR, while TCRdb's copy carries only in-frame clones and drops some. The V and J calls and clone size are taken from that table; D and trimming were inferred from the DNA. The data contain tens of thousands of clones, approximately 90% of them singletons. CDR3 length: 13 residues. Unmatched junction bases numbered 3, after V lost 3 bases and J lost 3 bases. Germline CDR1 reads GTSNPN; CDR2 reads SVGIG (reference sequence). The sequenced sample consisted of peripheral blood. This receptor was obtained from a man aged 60 to 69 with acute or convalescent COVID-19. The chain combines TRBV30 with TRBJ1-2, with 8 bases fitting TRBD1. CDR3 sequence reads: CAWSQGAHYGYTF. CDR3 nucleotide sequence: TGTGCCTGGAGCCAGGGGGCACACTATGGCTACACCTTC.